One and the same sample provided the 13 T cell receptor beta chains below, sequenced in a study of blood T cell repertoires in COVID-19. Measured with immunoSEQ multiplex PCR; TCRdb has only the in-frame clones, and not every one. The table includes 48,000 or so clones, 70% to 90% detected once. The sequenced material came from peripheral blood. Receptors originate from a woman of 80 years or more with COVID-19, enrolled during active disease.

The CDR3 protein is CASSPQAGDTQYF. The CDR3 DNA reads TGTGCCAGCAGCCCCCAAGCGGGAGATACGCAGTATTTT. The genes are TRBV7-9 and TRBJ2-3, with D maybe TRBD2 (6 bases). The CDR3 loop spans 13 amino acids. Germline lookup yields CDR1 SEHNR and CDR2 FQNEAQ (reference sequence). V lost 5 bases and J lost 5, with 11 bases in between.

V and J are TRBV5-1 and TRBJ2-7, with 9 bases fitting TRBD2. The CDR3 consists of 17 residues. CDR1 is SGHRS and CDR2 is YFSETQ in the germline V gene. Losses at the gene ends were 4 bases for V and 2 bases for J; bases not matched to a gene: 13. CDR3 region: CASSRQRISGSAYEQYF. CDR3 nucleotides: TGCGCCAGCAGCCGACAACGAATTAGCGGGAGTGCCTACGAGCAGTACTTC.

J is TRBJ1-4 and V is TRBV15, with 10 positions matching TRBD1. The CDR3 extends over 14 amino acids. The trim removed 8 bases at V and 4 bases at J, leaving 4 bases unmatched. In germline, CDR1 is LNHNV, CDR2 YYDKDF (reference sequence). The CDR3 nucleotides are TGTGCCACCGCAGGGACAGGGGTTAATGAAAAACTGTTTTTT. Translation gives CATAGTGVNEKLFF.

The rearrangement links TRBV14 to TRBJ2-7; 9 bases fit TRBD2. V trimming: 1 base; J trimming: 3 bases; junction bases outside the gene matches: 7. CDR1 SGHDN and CDR2 FVKESK come from the germline V gene. CDR3 length: 16 amino acids. The DNA of the CDR3 is TGTGCCAGCAGCCAAGGGGTTAGCGGGAGCGTCTACGAGCAGTACTTC. Amino acid sequence: CASSQGVSGSVYEQYF. Looking up the rest from reference TRBV14 and TRBJ2-7 gives the full variable domain: EAGVTQFPSHSVIEKGQTVTLRCDPISGHDNLYWYRRVMGKEIKFLLHFVKESKQDESGMPNNRFLAERTGGTYSTLKVQPAELEDSGVYFCASSQGVSGSVYEQYFGPGTRLTVT.

J is TRBJ1-1 and V is TRBV9, with 8 bases lining up with TRBD1. Germline V gene sequence: CDR1 SGDLS, CDR2 YYNGEE. CDR3 length equals 14 residues. With V trimmed by 1 base and J by 8 bases, 7 bases remained unmatched. CDR3 DNA sequence: TGTGCCAGCAGCGTAAGAGGACAGGGATCCGAAGCTTTCTTT. Its protein is CASSVRGQGSEAFF.

V is TRBV27 and J is TRBJ1-6; no clear D gene. This CDR3 spans 13 amino acids. V was pared by 2 bases and J by 9 bases, with 8 bases between. Germline assignment: CDR1 MNHEY and CDR2 SMNVEV (reference sequence). Here the CDR3 DNA reads TGTGCCAGCAGTTTAGCTAGAGGTTCACCCCTCCACTTT. Its protein product is CASSLARGSPLHF.

This clone appeared once. The chain links TRBV5-6 to TRBJ2-7; 8 bases align to TRBD2. Unmatched junction bases numbered 4, after V lost 0 bases and J lost 2 bases. CDR1 SGHDT and CDR2 YYEEEE come from the germline V gene. The CDR3 spans 15 residues. The CDR3 here is CASSLGQRGTYEQYF. Here the CDR3 DNA reads TGTGCCAGCAGCTTGGGCCAGCGGGGGACCTACGAGCAGTACTTC.

The chain carries TRBV9 and TRBJ2-2; 8 bases line up with TRBD1. Trimming removed 3 bases from V and 8 bases from J; junction bases left unmatched: 9. The CDR3 spans 15 residues. Per germline, CDR1 SGDLS and CDR2 YYNGEE. This CDR3 reads CASSARQGLAGELFF. As DNA, the CDR3 is TGTGCCAGCAGCGCCCGACAGGGGTTGGCTGGGGAGCTGTTTTTT.

This rearrangement joins TRBV5-6 to TRBJ1-4; possible D gene TRBD1, 5 bases. V was pared by 1 base and J by 7 bases, with 11 bases between. Germline V gives CDR1 SGHDT, CDR2 YYEEEE. The CDR3 runs to 14 residues. CDR3 in amino acids: CASSLRYRGEKLFF. The CDR3 nucleotides read TGTGCCAGCAGCTTGCGGTATAGGGGTGAAAAACTGTTTTTT. Using reference TRBV5-6 and TRBJ1-4 for the parts outside the CDR3, the full variable domain is DAGVTQSPTHLIKTRGQQVTLRCSPKSGHDTVSWYQQALGQGPQFIFQYYEEEERQRGNFPDRFSGHQFPNYSSELNVNALLLGDSALYLCASSLRYRGEKLFFGSGTQLSVL.

V and J are TRBV19 and TRBJ1-5; a possible D gene is TRBD1 (5 bases). Per the germline V gene, CDR1 is LNHDA and CDR2 is SQIVND (reference sequence). The CDR3 extends over 13 amino acids. Trimming shortened V by 8 bases and J by 6 bases, and 14 bases separated the two germline ends. The CDR3 sequence: CASSDIGGQPQHF. Here the CDR3 DNA reads TGTGCCAGTTCGGACATCGGCGGTCAGCCCCAGCATTTT. The full variable domain, in which reference TRBV19 and TRBJ1-5 provide the parts outside the CDR3, is DGGITQSPKYLFRKEGQNVTLSCEQNLNHDAMYWYRQDPGQGLRLIYYSQIVNDFQKGDIAEGYSVSREKKESFPLTVTSAQKNPTAFYLCASSDIGGQPQHFGDGTRLSIL.

This rearrangement joins TRBV7-4 to TRBJ2-3, with D possibly matching TRBD2 (5 bases). CDR1 SGHVT and CDR2 SQSDAQ come from the germline V gene. The CDR3 contains 14 residues. V lost 4 bases and J 4 bases, leaving 12 bases between the germline ends. CDR3 DNA sequence: TGTGCCAGCAGCTCAGACTACACCGCAGATACGCAGTATTTT. Encoded protein: CASSSDYTADTQYF.

This clone came up a few times. The chain links TRBV2 to TRBJ2-3; maybe TRBD2 (5 bases). Germline CDR1 reads SNHLY; CDR2 reads FYNNEI. The CDR3 loop spans 16 amino acids. V was trimmed by 2 bases and J by 1 base, leaving 13 bases between them. The CDR3 bases are TGTGCCAGCAGTGAAAGGCCTACCGGGGGCACAGATACGCAGTATTTT. Residues: CASSERPTGGTDTQYF.

The rearrangement joins TRBV28 to TRBJ1-6; the D gene is possibly TRBD1 (6 bases). This CDR3 is 13 amino acids long. Trimming pared 2 bases from V and 14 bases from J, leaving 13 bases between. Germline V gene lookup returns CDR1 MDHEN and CDR2 SYDVKM. In nucleotides, the CDR3 is TGTGCCAGCAGTTTAAATGGGGGGGGCACCCTCCACTTT. It is translated as CASSLNGGGTLHF. The variable domain in full, with the rest retrieved from reference TRBV28 and TRBJ1-6, is DVKVTQSSRYLVKRTGEKVFLECVQDMDHENMFWYRQDPGLGLRLIYFSYDVKMKEKGDIPEGYSVSREKKERFSLILESASTNQTSMYLCASSLNGGGTLHFGNGTRLTVT.